This T cell receptor beta chain originates from a study of T cell responses to AZD1222 COVID-19 vaccine. Overall study: Pooled in the analysis were second doses at about 4 or about 12 weeks. General study findings and limits: Baseline serostatus was positive in only a handful of AZD1222 recipients. Donors were chiefly white British, with a greater number of females, and clonal diversity was perhaps underestimated. At 160-218 and 743-854, vaccine-associated CD4 TCRs were dominant, and they spanned spike.

The CDR3 is 14 amino acids. Losses at the gene ends were 4 bases for V and 4 bases for J; bases not matched to a gene: 6. The germline CDR1 and CDR2 sequences are SGHTA and FQGNSA. Repertoires were generated with immunoSEQ multiplex PCR, while TCRdb's copy carries only in-frame clones and drops some. The table shows over 100,000 clones, with about 89% occurring only once. As concerns this clone: Its antigen remains unknown.

The clonotype was recovered from an adult in good health. This material consisted of peripheral blood, taken on day 0 of AZD1222 vaccination. The chain joins TRBV7-2 to TRBJ2-7; 8 bases are shared with TRBD1. The CDR3 protein is CASSSSGTGYEQYF. CDR3 nucleotide sequence: TGTGCCAGCAGCTCCTCCGGGACAGGATACGAGCAGTACTTC.